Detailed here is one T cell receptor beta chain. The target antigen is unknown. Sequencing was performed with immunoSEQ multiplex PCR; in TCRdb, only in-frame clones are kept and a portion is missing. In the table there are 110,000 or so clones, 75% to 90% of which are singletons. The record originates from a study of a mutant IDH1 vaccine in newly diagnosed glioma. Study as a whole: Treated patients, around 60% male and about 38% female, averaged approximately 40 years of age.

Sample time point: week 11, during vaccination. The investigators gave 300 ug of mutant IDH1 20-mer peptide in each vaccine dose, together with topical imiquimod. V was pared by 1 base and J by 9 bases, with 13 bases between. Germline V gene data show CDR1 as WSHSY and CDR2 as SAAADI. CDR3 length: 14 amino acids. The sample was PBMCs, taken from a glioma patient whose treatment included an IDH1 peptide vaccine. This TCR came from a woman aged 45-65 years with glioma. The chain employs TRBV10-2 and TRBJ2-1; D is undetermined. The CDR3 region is CASSEFEVGGEQFF. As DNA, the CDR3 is TGCGCCAGCAGTGAGTTCGAGGTGGGTGGTGAGCAGTTCTTC.